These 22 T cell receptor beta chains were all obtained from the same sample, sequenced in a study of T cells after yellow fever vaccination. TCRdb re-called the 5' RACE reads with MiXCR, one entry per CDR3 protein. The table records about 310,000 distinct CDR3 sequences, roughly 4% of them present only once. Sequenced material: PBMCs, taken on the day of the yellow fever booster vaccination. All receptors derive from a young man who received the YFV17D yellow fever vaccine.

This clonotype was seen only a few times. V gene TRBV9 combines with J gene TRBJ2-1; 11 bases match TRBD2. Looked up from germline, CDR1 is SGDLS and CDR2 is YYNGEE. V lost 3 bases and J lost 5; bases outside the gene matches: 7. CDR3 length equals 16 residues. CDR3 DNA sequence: TGTGCCAGCAGCGCGCCTCTAGCGGGGGGAGACAATGAGCAGTTCTTC. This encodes CASSAPLAGGDNEQFF.

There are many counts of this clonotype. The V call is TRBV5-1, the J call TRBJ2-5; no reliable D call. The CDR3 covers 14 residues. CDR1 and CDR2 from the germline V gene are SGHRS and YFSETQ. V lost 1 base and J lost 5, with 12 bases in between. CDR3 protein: CASSLLGSGETQYF. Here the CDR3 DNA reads TGCGCCAGCAGCTTGCTGGGGTCTGGGGAGACCCAGTACTTC. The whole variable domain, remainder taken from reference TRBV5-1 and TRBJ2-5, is KAGVTQTPRYLIKTRGQQVTLSCSPISGHRSVSWYQQTPGQGLQFLFEYFSETQRNKGNFPGRFSGRQFSNSRSEMNVSTLELGDSALYLCASSLLGSGETQYFGPGTRLLVL.

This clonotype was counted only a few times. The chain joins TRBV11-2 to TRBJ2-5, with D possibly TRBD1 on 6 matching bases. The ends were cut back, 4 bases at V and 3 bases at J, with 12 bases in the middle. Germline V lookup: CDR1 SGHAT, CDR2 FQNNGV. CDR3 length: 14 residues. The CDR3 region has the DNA TGTGCCAGCAGCTGGTCGGACAGTAAAGAGACCCAGTACTTC. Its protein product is CASSWSDSKETQYF.

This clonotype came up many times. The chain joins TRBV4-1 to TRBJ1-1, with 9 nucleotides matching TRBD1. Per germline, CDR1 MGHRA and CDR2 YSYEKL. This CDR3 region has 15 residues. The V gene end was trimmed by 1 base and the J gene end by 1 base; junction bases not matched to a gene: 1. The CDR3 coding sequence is TGCGCCAGCAGCCAAGGACAGGGGGGGAACACTGAAGCTTTCTTT. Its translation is CASSQGQGGNTEAFF.

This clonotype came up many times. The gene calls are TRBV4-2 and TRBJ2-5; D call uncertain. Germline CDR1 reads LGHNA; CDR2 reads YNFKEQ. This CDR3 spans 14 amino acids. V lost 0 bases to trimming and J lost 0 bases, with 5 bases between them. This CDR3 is CASSQDQNQETQYF. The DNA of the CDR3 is TGTGCCAGCAGCCAAGACCAAAACCAAGAGACCCAGTACTTC.

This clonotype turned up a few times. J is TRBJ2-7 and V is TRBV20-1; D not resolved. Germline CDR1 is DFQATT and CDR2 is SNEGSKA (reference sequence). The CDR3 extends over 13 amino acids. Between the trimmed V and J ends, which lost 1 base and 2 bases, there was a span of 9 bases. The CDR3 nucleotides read TGCAGTGCTAGAGGTAGGGTAACCTACGAGCAGTACGTC. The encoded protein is CSARGRVTYEQYV.

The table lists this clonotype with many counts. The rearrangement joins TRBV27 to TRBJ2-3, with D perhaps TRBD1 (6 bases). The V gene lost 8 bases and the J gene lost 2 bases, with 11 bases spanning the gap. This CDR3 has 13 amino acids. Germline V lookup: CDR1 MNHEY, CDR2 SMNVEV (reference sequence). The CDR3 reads CASFGQTTDTQYF. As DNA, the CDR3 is TGTGCCAGCTTTGGACAGACCACAGATACGCAGTATTTT.

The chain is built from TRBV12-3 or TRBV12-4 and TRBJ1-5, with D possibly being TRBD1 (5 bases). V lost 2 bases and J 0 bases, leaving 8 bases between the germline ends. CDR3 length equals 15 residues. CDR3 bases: TGTGCCAGCAGTTTACCAGGGTCTAGCAATCAGCCCCAGCATTTT. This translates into CASSLPGSSNQPQHF.

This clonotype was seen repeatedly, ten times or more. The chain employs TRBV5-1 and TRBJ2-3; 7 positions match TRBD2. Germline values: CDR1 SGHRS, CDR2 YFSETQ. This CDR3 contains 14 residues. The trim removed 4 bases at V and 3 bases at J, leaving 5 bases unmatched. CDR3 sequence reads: CASSDGGGTDTQYF. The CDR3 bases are TGCGCCAGCAGCGACGGGGGAGGGACAGATACGCAGTATTTT.

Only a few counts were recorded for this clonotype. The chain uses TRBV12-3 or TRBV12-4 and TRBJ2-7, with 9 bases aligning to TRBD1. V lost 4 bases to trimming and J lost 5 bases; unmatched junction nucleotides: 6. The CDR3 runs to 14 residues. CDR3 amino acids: CASSSGTGYHEQYF. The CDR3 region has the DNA TGTGCCAGCAGTTCCGGGACAGGGTACCACGAGCAGTACTTC.

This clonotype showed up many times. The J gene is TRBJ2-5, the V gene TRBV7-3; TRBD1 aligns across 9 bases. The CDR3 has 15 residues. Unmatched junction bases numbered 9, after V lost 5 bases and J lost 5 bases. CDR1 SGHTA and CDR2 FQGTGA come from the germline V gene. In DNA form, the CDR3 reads TGTGCCAGCAGCCCACAGGGGGCGCCTAGGGAGACCCAGTACTTC. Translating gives CASSPQGAPRETQYF. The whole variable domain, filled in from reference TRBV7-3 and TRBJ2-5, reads GAGVSQTPSNKVTEKGKYVELRCDPISGHTALYWYRQSLGQGPEFLIYFQGTGAADDSGLPNDRFFAVRPEGSVSTLKIQRTERGDSAVYLCASSPQGAPRETQYFGPGTRLLVL.

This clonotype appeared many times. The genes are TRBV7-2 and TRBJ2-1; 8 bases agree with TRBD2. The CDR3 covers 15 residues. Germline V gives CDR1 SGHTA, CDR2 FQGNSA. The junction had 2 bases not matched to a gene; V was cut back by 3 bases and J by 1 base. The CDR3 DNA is TGTGCCAGCAGCTTTAGCGGGGATTCCTACAATGAGCAGTTCTTC. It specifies CASSFSGDSYNEQFF.

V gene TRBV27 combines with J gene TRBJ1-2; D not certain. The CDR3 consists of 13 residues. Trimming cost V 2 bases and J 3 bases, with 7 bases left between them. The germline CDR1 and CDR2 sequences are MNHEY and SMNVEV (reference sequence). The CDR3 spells CASSLVADYGYTF. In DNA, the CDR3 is TGTGCCAGCAGTTTAGTCGCAGACTATGGCTACACCTTC.

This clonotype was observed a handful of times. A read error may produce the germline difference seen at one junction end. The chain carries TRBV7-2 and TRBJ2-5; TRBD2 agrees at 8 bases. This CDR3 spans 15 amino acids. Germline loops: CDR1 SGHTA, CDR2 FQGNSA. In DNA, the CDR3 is TGTGCCAGCACCTTAGGGTTAGCGGGGCCCGAGACCCAGTACTTC. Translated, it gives CASTLGLAGPETQYF.

The chain's CDR3 is CASSSSGVRGPQHF. The DNA for the CDR3 is TGTGCCAGCAGCTCCTCAGGGGTGAGGGGGCCCCAGCATTTT. The chain is built from TRBV7-9 and TRBJ1-5; D might be TRBD1 (6 bases). Trimming removed 4 bases at V and 9 bases at J, with 16 bases between. The germline V gene has CDR1 SEHNR and CDR2 FQNEAQ (reference sequence). The CDR3 loop spans 14 amino acids.

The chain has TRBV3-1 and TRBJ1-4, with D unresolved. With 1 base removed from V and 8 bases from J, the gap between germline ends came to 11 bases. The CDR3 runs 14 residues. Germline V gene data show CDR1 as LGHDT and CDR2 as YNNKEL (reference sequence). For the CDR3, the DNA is TGTGCCAGCAGCCAAGTCGCCCGGGAGGAAAAACTGTTTTTT. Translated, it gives CASSQVAREEKLFF. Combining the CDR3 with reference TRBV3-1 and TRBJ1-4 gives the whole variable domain DTAVSQTPKYLVTQMGNDKSIKCEQNLGHDTMYWYKQDSKKFLKIMFSYNNKELIINETVPNRFSPKSPDKAHLNLHINSLELGDSAVYFCASSQVAREEKLFFGSGTQLSVL.

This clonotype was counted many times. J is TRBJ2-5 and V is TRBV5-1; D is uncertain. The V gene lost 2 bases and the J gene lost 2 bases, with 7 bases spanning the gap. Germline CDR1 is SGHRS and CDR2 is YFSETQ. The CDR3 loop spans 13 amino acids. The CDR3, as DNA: TGCGCCAGCAGCTTTCCGGAACAAGAGACCCAGTACTTC. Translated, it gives CASSFPEQETQYF. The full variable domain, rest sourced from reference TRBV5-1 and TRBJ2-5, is KAGVTQTPRYLIKTRGQQVTLSCSPISGHRSVSWYQQTPGQGLQFLFEYFSETQRNKGNFPGRFSGRQFSNSRSEMNVSTLELGDSALYLCASSFPEQETQYFGPGTRLLVL.

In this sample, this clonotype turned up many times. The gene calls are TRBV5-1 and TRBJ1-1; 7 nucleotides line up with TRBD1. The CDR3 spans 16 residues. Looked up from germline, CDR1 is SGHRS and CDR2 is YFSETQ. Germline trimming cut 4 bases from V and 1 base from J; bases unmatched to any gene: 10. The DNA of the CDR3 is TGCGCCAGCAGCAATTACGGGACAGAGAAGAACACTGAAGCTTTCTTT. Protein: CASSNYGTEKNTEAFF.

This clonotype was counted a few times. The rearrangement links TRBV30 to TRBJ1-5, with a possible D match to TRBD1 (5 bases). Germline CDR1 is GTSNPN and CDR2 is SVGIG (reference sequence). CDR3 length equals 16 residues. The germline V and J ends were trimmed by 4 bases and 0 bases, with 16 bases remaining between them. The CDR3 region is CAWTQGAGYSNQPQHF. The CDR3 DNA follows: TGTGCCTGGACCCAGGGCGCGGGTTATAGCAATCAGCCCCAGCATTTT.

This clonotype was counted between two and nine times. The CDR3 nucleotides are TGTGCCAGCAGTCCGGGACTCCCCTACGAGCAGTACTTC. Translation gives CASSPGLPYEQYF. The chain recombines TRBV27 with TRBJ2-7; tentative D call: TRBD2 (6 bases). The CDR3 is made up of 13 amino acids. V was clipped by 5 bases and J by 2 bases, with 10 bases between them. Germline values: CDR1 MNHEY, CDR2 SMNVEV (reference sequence).

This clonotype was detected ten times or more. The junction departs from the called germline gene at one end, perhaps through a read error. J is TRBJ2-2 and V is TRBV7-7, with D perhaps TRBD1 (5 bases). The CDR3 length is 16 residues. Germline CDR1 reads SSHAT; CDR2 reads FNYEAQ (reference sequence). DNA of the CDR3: TGTGCTAGCAGTCTGTCGAGACAGAGGAACACCGGGGAGCTGTTTTTT. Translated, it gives CASSLSRQRNTGELFF.

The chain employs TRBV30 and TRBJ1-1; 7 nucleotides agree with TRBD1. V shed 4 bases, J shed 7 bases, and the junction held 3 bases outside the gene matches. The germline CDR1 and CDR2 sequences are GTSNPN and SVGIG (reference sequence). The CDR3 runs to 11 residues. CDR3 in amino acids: CAWTRTGEAFF. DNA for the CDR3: TGTGCCTGGACCCGGACAGGTGAAGCTTTCTTT.